This T cell receptor (beta chain) was recovered during a study of T-cell reconstitution after alpha-beta-depleted transplantation in children. The V and J ends lost 6 bases and 5 bases respectively, with 22 bases between them. Germline CDR1 DFQATT, CDR2 SNEGSKA (reference sequence). There are 15 residues in the CDR3. Library preparation (for TCRbeta) was performed with unique molecular identifiers. Each CDR3 protein gets one entry after TCRdb re-called the PCR reads with MiXCR. Counted here are around 360,000 distinct CDR3 sequences, about a tenth occurring once; the ten biggest clones make up more than 2%.

J is TRBJ1-1 and V is TRBV20-1; D might be TRBD1 (6 bases). The clonotype originates from a human donor who donated a stem cell graft to a child with acute lymphoblastic leukemia. The sample was PBMCs from the stem cell graft donor, taken from the stem cell graft. For the CDR3, the DNA is TGCAGTGCCCCTCCCCCCAGGGGAGGGAGTACTGAAGCTTTCTTT. Residues: CSAPPPRGGSTEAFF.